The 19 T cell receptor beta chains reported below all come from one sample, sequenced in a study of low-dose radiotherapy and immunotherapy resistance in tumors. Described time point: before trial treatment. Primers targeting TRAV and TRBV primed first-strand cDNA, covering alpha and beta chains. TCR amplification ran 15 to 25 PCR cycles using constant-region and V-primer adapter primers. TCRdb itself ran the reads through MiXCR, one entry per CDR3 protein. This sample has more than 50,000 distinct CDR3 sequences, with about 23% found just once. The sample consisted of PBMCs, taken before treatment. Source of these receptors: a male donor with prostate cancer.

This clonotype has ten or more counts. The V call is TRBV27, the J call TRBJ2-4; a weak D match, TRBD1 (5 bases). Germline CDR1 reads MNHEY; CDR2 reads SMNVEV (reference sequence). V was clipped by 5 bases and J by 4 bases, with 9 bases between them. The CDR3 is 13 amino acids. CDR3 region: CASSMTVKNIQYF. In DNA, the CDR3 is TGTGCCAGCAGTATGACAGTAAAAAACATTCAGTACTTC.

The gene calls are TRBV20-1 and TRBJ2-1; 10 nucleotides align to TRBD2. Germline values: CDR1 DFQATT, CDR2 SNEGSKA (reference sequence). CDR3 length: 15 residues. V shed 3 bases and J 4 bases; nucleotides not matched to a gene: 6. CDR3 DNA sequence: TGCAGTGCTAGGGGGACTAGCGCGAGATACAATGAGCAGTTCTTC. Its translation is CSARGTSARYNEQFF.

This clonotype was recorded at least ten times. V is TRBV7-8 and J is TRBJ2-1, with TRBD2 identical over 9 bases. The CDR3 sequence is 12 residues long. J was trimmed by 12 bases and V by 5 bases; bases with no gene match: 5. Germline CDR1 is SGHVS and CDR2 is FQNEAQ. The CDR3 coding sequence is TGTGCCAGCAGCCTAGAGGGACTAGCGCAGTTCTTC. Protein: CASSLEGLAQFF.

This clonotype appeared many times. DNA of the CDR3: TGTGCCAGCAGCTCAGGGATTGAGCAGTACTTC. Its protein is CASSSGIEQYF. The chain carries TRBV2 and TRBJ2-7; tentative D call: TRBD1 (5 bases). The CDR3 has 11 amino acids. Germline V CDR1 and CDR2: SNHLY, FYNNEI. V dropped 6 bases and J dropped 7 bases, with 10 bases sitting between them.

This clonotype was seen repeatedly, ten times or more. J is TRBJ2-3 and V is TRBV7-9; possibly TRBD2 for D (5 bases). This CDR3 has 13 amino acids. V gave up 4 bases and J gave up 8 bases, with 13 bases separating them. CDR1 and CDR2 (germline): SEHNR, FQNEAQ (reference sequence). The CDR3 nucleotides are TGTGCCAGCAGCTCGGGCCTCCGGGGTACGCAGTATTTT. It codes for CASSSGLRGTQYF. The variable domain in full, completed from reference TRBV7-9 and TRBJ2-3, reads DTGVSQNPRHKITKRGQNVTFRCDPISEHNRLYWYRQTLGQGPEFLTYFQNEAQLEKSRLLSDRFSAERPKGSFSTLEIQRTEQGDSAMYLCASSSGLRGTQYFGPGTRLTVL.

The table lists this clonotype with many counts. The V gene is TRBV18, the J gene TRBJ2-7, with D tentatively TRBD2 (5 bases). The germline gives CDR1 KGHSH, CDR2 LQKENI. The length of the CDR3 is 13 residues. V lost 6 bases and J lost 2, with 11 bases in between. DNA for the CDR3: TGTGCCAGCTCGGGCGGGTCAGCCTACGAGCAGTACTTC. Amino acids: CASSGGSAYEQYF.

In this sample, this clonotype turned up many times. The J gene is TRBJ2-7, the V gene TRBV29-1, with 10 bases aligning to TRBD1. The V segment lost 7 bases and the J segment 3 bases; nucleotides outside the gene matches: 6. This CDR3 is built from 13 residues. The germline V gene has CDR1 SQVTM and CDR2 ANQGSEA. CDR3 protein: CSARQGAYYEQYF. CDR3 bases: TGCAGCGCCAGACAGGGGGCTTACTACGAGCAGTACTTC.

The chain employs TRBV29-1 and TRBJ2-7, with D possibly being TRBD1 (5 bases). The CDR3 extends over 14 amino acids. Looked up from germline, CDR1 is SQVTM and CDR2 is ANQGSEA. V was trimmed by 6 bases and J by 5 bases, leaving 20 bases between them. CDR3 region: CSVDALGRADEQYF. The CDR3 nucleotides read TGCAGCGTAGATGCTCTCGGCAGGGCGGACGAGCAGTACTTC.

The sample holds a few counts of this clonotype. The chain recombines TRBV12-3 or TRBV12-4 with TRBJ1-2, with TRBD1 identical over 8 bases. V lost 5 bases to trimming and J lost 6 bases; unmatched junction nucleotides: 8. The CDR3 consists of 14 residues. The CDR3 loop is CASSARDRPHGYTF. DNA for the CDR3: TGTGCCAGCAGTGCCCGGGACAGGCCCCATGGCTACACCTTC.

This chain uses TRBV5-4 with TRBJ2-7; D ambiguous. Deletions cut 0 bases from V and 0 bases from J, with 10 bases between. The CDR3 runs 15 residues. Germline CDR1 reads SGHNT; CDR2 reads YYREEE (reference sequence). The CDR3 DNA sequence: TGTGCCAGCAGCTTGGGCAGACCCAGCTCCTACGAGCAGTACTTC. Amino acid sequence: CASSLGRPSSYEQYF.

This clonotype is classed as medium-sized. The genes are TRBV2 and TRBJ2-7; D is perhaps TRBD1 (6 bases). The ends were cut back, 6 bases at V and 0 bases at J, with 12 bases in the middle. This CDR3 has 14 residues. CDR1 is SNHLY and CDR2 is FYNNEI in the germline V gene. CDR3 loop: CASSPDRSSYEQYF. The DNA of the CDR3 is TGTGCCAGCAGCCCTGACAGGTCCTCCTACGAGCAGTACTTC.

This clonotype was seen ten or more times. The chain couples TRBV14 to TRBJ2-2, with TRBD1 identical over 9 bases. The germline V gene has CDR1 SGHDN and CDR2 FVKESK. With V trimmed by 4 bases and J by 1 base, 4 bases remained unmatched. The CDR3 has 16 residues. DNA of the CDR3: TGTGCCAGCAGCCCCCCGGGACAGGGGAACACCGGGGAGCTGTTTTTT. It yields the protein CASSPPGQGNTGELFF.

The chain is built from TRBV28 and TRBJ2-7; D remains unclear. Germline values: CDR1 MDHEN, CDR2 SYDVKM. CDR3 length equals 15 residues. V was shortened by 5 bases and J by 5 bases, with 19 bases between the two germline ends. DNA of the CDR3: TGTGCCAGCAGTCTGGACCTCCGCTCAAGGGACGAGCAGTACTTC. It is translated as CASSLDLRSRDEQYF.

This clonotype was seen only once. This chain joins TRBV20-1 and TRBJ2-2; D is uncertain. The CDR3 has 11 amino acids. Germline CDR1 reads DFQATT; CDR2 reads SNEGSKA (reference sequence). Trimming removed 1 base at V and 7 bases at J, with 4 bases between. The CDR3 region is CSARVIGELFF. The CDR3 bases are TGCAGTGCTAGAGTAATCGGGGAGCTGTTTTTT.

This chain's CDR3 is CASSSGPGTGDGYTF. The CDR3 DNA follows: TGTGCCAGCAGTTCAGGGCCCGGGACAGGGGATGGCTACACCTTC. The gene calls are TRBV12-3 or TRBV12-4 and TRBJ1-2; 10 bases line up with TRBD1. V lost 4 bases to trimming and J lost 6 bases; unmatched junction nucleotides: 8. This CDR3 region has 15 residues.

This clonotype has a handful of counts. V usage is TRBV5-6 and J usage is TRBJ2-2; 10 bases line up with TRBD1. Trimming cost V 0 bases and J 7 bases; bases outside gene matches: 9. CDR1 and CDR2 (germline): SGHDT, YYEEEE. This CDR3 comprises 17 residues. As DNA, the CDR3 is TGTGCCAGCAGCTTGGCCCTCGGGACAGGGGCGGACGGGGAGCTGTTTTTT. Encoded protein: CASSLALGTGADGELFF.

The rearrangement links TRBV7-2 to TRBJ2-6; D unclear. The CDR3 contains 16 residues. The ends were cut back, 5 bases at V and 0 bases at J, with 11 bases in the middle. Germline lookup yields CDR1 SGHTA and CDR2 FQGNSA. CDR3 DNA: TGTGCCAGCAGCCCCCTGTCGCACTCTGGGGCCAACGTCCTGACTTTC. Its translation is CASSPLSHSGANVLTF.

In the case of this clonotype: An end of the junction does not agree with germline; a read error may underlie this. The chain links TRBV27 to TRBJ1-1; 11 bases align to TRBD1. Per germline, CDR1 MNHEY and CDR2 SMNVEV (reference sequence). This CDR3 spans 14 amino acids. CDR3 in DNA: TGTACCAGCAGTTTCAGGACAGGGGGCACTGAAGCCTTCTTT. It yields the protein CTSSFRTGGTEAFF.

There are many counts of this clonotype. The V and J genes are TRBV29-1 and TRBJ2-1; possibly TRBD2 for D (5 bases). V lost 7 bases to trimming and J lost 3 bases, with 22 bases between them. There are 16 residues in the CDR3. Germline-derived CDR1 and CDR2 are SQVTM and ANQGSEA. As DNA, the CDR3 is TGCAGCGGCGAGCTTACAGCGGCAGAACACTACAATGAGCAGTTCTTC. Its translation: CSGELTAAEHYNEQFF.